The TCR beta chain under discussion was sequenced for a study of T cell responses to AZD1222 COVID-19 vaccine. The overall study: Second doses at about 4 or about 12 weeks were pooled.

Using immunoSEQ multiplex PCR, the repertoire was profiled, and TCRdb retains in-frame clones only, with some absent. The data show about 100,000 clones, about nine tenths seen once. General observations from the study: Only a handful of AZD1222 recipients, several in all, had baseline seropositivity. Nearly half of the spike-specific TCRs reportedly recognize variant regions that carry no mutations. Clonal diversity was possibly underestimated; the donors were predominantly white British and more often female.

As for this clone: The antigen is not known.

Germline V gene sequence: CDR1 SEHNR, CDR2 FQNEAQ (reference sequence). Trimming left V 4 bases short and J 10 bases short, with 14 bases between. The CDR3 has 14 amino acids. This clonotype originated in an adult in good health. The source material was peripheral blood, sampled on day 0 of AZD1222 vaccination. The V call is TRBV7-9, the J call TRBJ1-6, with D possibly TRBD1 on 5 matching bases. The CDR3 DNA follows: TGTGCCAGCAGCTCCCCCATATGGGGCTCACCCCTCCACTTT. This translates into CASSSPIWGSPLHF.